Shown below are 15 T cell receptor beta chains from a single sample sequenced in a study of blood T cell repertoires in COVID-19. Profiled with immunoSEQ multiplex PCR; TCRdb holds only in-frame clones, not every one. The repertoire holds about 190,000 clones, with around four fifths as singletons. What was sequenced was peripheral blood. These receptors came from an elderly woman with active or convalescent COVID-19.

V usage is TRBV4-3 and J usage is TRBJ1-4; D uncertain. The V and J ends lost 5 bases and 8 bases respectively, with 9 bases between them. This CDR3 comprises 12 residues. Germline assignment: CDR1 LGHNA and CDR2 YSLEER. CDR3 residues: CASSGLGEKLFF. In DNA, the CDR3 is TGCGCCAGCAGCGGTTTGGGCGAAAAACTGTTTTTT.

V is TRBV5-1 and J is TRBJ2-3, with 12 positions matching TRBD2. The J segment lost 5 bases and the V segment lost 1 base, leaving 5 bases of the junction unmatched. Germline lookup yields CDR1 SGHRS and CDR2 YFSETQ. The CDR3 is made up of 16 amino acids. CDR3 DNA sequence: TGCGCCAGCAGCTTGACTAGCGGGGGGCCGGGAGATACGCAGTATTTT. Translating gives CASSLTSGGPGDTQYF.

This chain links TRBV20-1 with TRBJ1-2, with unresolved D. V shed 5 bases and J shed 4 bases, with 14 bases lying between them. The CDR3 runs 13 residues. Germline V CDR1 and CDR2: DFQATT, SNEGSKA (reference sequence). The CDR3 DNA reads TGCAGTGCTCGTGTAGCCGAGGGCTATGGCTACACCTTC. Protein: CSARVAEGYGYTF.

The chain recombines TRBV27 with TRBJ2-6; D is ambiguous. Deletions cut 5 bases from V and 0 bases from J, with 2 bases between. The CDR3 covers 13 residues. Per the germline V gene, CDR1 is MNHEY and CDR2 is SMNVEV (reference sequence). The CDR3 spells CASSLSGANVLTF. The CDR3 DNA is TGTGCCAGCAGTCTCTCTGGGGCCAACGTCCTGACTTTC.

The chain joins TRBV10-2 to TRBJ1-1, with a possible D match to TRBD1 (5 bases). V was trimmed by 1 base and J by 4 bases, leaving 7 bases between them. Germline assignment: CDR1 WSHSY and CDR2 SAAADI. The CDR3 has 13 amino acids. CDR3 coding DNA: TGCGCCAGCAGTGAGTGGGGGGTCACTGAAGCTTTCTTT. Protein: CASSEWGVTEAFF.

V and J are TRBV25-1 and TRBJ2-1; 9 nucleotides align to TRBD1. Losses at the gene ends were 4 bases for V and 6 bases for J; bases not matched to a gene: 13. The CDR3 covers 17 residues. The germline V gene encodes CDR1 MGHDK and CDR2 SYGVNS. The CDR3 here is CASSAPRTGAIPNEQFF. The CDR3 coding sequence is TGTGCCAGCAGTGCTCCTCGGACAGGGGCGATTCCCAATGAGCAGTTCTTC.

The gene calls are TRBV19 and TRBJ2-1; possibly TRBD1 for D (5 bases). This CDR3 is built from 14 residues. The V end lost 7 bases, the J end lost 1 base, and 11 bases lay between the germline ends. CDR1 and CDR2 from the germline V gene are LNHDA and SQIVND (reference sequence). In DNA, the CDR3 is TGTGCCAGTAATCGCGCAGGGTCCTACAATGAGCAGTTCTTC. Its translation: CASNRAGSYNEQFF.

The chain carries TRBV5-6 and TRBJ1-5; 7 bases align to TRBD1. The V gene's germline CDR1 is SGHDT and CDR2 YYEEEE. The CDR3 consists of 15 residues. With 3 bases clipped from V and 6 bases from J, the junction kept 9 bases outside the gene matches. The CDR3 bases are TGTGCCAGCAGCTGGAACCGACAGGGTGGTCAGCCCCAGCATTTT. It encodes CASSWNRQGGQPQHF.

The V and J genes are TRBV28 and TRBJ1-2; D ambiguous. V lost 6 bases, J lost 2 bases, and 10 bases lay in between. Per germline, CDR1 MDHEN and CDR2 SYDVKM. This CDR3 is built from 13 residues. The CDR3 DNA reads TGTGCCAGCAGCAACACAGAGAACTATGGCTACACCTTC. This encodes CASSNTENYGYTF.

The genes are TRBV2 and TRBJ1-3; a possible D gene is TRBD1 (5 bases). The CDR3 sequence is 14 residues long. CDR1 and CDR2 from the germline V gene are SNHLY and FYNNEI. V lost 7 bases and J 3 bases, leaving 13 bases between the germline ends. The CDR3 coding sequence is TGTGCCAGCATCCTGGGGGGGGATGGAAACACCATATATTTT. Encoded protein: CASILGGDGNTIYF.

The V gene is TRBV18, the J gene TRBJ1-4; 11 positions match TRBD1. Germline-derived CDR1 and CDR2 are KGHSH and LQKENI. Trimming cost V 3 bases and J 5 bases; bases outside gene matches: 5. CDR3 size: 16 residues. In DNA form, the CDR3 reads TGTGCCAGCTCACCTGGGACAGGGGGGACAAATGAAAAACTGTTTTTT. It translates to CASSPGTGGTNEKLFF.

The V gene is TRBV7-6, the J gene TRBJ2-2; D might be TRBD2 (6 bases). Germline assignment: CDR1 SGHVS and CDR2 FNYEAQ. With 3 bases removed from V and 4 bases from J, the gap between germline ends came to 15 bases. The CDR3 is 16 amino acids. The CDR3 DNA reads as TGTGCCAGCAGCTTTGGGACTGAGTGGGGCACCGGGGAGCTGTTTTTT. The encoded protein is CASSFGTEWGTGELFF.

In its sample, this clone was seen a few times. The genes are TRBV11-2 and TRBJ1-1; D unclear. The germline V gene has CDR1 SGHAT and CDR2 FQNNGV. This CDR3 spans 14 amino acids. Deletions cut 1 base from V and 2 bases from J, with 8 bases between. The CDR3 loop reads CASSLVPENTEAFF. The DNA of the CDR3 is TGTGCCAGCAGCTTAGTCCCAGAAAACACTGAAGCTTTCTTT. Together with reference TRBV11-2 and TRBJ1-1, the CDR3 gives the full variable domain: EAGVAQSPRYKIIEKRQSVAFWCNPISGHATLYWYQQILGQGPKLLIQFQNNGVVDDSQLPKDRFSAERLKGVDSTLKIQPAKLEDSAVYLCASSLVPENTEAFFGQGTRLTVV.

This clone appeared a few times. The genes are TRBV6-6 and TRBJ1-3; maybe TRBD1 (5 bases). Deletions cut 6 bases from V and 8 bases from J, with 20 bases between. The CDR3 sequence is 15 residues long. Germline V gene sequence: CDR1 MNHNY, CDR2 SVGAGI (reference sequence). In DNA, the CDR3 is TGTGCCAGCAGCCCGCCGGGACTTGTGACGCACACCATATATTTT. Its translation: CASSPPGLVTHTIYF.

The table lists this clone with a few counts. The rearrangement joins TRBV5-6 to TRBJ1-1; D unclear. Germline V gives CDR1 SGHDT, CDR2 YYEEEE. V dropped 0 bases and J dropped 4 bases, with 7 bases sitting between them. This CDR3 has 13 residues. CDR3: CASSLVSGTEAFF. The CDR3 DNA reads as TGTGCCAGCAGCTTGGTCAGTGGCACTGAAGCTTTCTTT.